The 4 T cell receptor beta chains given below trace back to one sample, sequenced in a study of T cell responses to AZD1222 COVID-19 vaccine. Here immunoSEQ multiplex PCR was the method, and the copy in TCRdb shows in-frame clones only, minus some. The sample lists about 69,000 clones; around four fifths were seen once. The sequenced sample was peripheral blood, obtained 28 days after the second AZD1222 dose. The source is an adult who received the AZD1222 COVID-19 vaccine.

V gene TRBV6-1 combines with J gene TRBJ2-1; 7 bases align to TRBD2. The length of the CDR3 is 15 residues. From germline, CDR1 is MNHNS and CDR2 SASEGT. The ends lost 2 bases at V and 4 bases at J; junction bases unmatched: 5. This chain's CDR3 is CASSERSGNYNEQFF. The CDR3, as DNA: TGTGCCAGCAGTGAACGAAGCGGGAATTACAATGAGCAGTTCTTC.

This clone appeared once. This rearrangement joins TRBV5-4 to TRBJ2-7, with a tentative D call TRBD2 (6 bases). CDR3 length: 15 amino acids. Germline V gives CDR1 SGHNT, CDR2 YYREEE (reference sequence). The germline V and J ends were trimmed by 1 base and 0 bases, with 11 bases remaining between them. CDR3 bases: TGTGCCAGCAGCTTGTTCCGGGGGAGCTCCTACGAGCAGTACTTC. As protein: CASSLFRGSSYEQYF.

The CDR3 DNA reads as TGCGCCAGCAGCTTGACAGGGGGAGAGCATGGCTACACCTTC. This sequence encodes CASSLTGGEHGYTF. The chain employs TRBV5-1 and TRBJ1-2, with 8 nucleotides matching TRBD1. The trim removed 1 base at V and 6 bases at J, leaving 5 bases unmatched. Germline CDR1 SGHRS, CDR2 YFSETQ. The CDR3 runs to 14 residues. Complete variable domain (other parts from reference TRBV5-1 and TRBJ1-2): KAGVTQTPRYLIKTRGQQVTLSCSPISGHRSVSWYQQTPGQGLQFLFEYFSETQRNKGNFPGRFSGRQFSNSRSEMNVSTLELGDSALYLCASSLTGGEHGYTFGSGTRLTVV.

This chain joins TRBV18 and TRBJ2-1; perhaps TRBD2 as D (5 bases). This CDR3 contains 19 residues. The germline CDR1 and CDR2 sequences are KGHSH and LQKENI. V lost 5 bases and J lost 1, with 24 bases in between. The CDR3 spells CASSIKGPGGYPSYNEQFF. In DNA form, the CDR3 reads TGTGCCAGCTCAATCAAAGGCCCCGGAGGCTATCCATCCTACAATGAGCAGTTCTTC.